The present entry profiles one T cell receptor (beta chain) with its context. This sample is part of a study of blood T cell repertoires in COVID-19. Background on the study: Acute and convalescent COVID-19 specimens originated in the United States, Italy and Spain. Nucleic acid was either cDNA or gDNA, and it came from T cells, B-cell-depleted T cells, or PBMCs.

V shed 1 base, J shed 5 bases, and the junction held 4 bases outside the gene matches. From germline, CDR1 is LGHNA and CDR2 YSLEER. The CDR3 length is 15 residues. In the source study's methods: Scientists estimated how many nucleated cells there were by amplifying reference gene primers. Profiling relied on immunoSEQ multiplex PCR, and the TCRdb table lists in-frame clones only, not all of them. V and J calls and clone size are copied from that table; D and trimming were computed from the DNA. The sample consists of about 140,000 clones, over 60% of them appearing once. The TCR was taken from a woman aged 45-65 years with active or convalescent COVID-19. This chain joins TRBV4-3 and TRBJ2-5; 10 bases line up with TRBD2. The sample taken for sequencing was peripheral blood. CDR3 in amino acids: CASSQGLAGVETQYF. The CDR3 coding sequence is TGCGCCAGCAGCCAAGGGCTAGCGGGAGTGGAGACCCAGTACTTC.